This T cell receptor beta chain was found in a study of cytomegalovirus exposure and HLA in healthy donors. Study findings and constraints: The productive fraction for most TCR beta V segments was about 90% or about 30% in an earlier analysis.

PCR involved 60 Vbeta and 13 Jbeta primers. Assay used: immunoSEQ multiplex PCR; TCRdb lists only in-frame clones, some missing. The repertoire has around 230,000 clones, more than 75% of them found once; the top ten carry roughly 6%. Germline V gene lookup returns CDR1 MNHEY and CDR2 SVGAGI. V was clipped by 4 bases and J by 1 base; unmatched bases: 5. The CDR3 is made up of 15 amino acids. Details on this clone: What it recognizes is unknown.

Sequenced input: PBMCs. The J gene is TRBJ1-1, the V gene TRBV6-5; 8 bases agree with TRBD1. The clonotype comes from a man between 40 and 49 years old in good health and CMV-seropositive. The CDR3 here is CASSFSGGRNTEAFF. In DNA, the CDR3 is TGTGCCAGCAGTTTTTCAGGGGGCAGGAACACTGAAGCTTTCTTT.